This TCR beta chain derives from a study of graft-versus-host responses after intestinal transplantation. Whole-study context: Following induction with anti-thymocyte globulin, all recipients were given tacrolimus and steroids for around three years.

Produced via immunoSEQ multiplex PCR; TCRdb's table is partial and in-frame only. The sample has 11,000 or so clones, approximately 90% seen once. The time point was: postoperative day 105 after intestinal transplantation (dayNNNN = postoperative day). The clonotype originates from a human patient who received an intestinal transplant, so some T cells may come from the graft donor. Sequencing was performed on PBMCs, taken 105 days after intestinal transplantation.

CDR3 nucleotides: TGTGCCAGCAGCTCCTCTAACGAACGGGATGAGCAGTTCTTC. The encoded protein is CASSSSNERDEQFF. The chain links TRBV7-3 to TRBJ2-1, with D uncertain. Germline V gives CDR1 SGHTA, CDR2 FQGTGA. The CDR3 is 14 amino acids. Deletions cut 4 bases from V and 8 bases from J, with 15 bases between.